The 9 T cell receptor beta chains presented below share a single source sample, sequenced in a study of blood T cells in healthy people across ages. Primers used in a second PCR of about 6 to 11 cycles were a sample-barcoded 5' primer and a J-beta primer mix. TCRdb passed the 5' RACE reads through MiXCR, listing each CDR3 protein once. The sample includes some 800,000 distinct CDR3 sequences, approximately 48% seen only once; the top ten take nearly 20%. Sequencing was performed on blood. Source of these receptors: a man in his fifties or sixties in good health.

The CDR3 region has the DNA TGCGCCAGCAGCTTGAGTGGGGGTCCTGACTACGAGCAGTACTTC. Amino acid sequence: CASSLSGGPDYEQYF. J is TRBJ2-7 and V is TRBV5-1; D may be TRBD1 or TRBD2 (5 bases each). This CDR3 spans 15 amino acids. The germline V gene encodes CDR1 SGHRS and CDR2 YFSETQ. V was pared by 1 base and J by 3 bases, with 14 bases between.

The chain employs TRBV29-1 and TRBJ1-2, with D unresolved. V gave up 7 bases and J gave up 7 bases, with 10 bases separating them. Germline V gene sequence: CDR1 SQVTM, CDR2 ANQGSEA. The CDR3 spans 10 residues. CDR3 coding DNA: TGCAGCGCCCTATCGTCTGGCTACACCTTC. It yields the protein CSALSSGYTF.

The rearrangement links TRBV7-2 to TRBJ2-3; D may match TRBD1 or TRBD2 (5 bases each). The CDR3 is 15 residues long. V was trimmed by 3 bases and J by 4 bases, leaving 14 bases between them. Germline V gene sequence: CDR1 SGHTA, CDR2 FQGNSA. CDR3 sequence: CASSFQGERSDTQYF. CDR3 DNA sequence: TGTGCCAGCAGCTTCCAGGGAGAAAGGTCAGATACGCAGTATTTT.

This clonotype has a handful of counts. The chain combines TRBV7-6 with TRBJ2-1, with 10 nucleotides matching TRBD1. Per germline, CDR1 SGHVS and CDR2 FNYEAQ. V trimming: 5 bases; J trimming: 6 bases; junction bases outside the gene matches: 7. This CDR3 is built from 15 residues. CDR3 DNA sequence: TGTGCCAGCAGCCCTCGGACAGGGGGAGGCAATGAGCAGTTCTTC. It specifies CASSPRTGGGNEQFF.

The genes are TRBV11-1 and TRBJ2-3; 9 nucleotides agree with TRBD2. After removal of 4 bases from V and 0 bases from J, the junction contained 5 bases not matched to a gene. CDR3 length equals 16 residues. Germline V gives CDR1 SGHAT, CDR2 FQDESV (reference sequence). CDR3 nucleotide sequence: TGTGCCAGCAGCTCCAGGACTAGCGCAAGCACAGATACGCAGTATTTT. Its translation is CASSSRTSASTDTQYF.

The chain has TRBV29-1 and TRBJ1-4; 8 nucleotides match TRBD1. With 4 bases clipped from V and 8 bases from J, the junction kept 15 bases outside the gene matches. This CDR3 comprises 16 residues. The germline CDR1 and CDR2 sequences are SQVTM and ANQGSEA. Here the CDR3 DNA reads TGCAGCGTTGGTGTCACAGGGGGGATTTTGGAGGAAAAACTGTTTTTT. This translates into CSVGVTGGILEEKLFF.

The CDR3 nucleotides read TGCGCCAGCAGCAGTGGCGGACAGGGCGGCGGGGAGCTGTTTTTT. Its protein product is CASSSGGQGGGELFF. The chain couples TRBV4-3 to TRBJ2-2; TRBD1 agrees at 8 bases. The CDR3 length is 15 residues. Germline V gene data show CDR1 as LGHNA and CDR2 as YSLEER. Losses at the gene ends were 5 bases for V and 7 bases for J; bases not matched to a gene: 9.

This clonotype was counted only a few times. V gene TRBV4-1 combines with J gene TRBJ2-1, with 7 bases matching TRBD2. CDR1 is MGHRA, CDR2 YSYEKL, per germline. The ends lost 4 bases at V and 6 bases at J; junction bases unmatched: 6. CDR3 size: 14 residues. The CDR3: CASSRPGGSNEQFF. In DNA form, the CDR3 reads TGCGCCAGCAGCCGTCCGGGGGGTTCCAATGAGCAGTTCTTC.

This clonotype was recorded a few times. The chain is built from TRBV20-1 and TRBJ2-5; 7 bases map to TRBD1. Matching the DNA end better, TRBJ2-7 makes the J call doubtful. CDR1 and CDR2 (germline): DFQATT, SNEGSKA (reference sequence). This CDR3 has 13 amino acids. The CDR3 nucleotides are TGCAGTGTCCCGGGACAGAATACTTACGAGCAGTACTTC. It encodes CSVPGQNTYEQYF.